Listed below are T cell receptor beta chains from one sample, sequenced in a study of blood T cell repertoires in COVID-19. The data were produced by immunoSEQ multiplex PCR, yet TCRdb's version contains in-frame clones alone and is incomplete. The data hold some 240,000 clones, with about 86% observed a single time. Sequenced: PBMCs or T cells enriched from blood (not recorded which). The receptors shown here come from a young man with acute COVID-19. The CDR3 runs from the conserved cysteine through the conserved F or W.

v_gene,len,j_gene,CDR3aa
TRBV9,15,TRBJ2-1,CASRLGLGDYNEQFF
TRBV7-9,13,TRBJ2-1,CASSLGGFNEQFF
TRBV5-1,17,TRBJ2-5,CASSFNSFAGGGETQYF
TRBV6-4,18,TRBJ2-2,CASSNGNVGAANTGELFF
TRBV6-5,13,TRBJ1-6,CASSLDRGSPLHF
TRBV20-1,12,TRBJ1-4,CSASSGNEKLFF
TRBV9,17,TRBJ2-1,CASTAGSGPAKINEQFF
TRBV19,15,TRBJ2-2,CASSILAGATGELFF
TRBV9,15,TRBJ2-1,CASSVAAGVDNEQFF
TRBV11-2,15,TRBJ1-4,CASSLARTGSEKLFF
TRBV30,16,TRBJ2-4,CAWSVRGLAGGNIQYF
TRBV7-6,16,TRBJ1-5,CASSLNGASANQPQHF
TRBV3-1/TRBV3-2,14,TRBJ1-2,CASSQAGTDYGYTF
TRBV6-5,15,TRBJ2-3,CASSPAGGVRDTQYF
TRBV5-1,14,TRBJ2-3,CASSSSTGTDTQYF
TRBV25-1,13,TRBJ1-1,CASRDWDRGPAFF